A single sample is the source of the 2 T cell receptor beta chains below, sequenced in a study of breast tumors, draining lymph nodes, adjacent tissues. TCRdb ran MiXCR on the multiplex PCR reads and lists one entry per CDR3 protein. The data hold 25,000 or so distinct CDR3 sequences, with about 70% observed a single time. Specimen: tumor-adjacent breast tissue. The receptors shown here come from a female donor with breast cancer. Some clones in this sample may be carry-over from other donors' samples.

The CDR3 nucleotides are TGTGCCACCAGCAGGACAGGGTCCGGGGAGCTGTTTTTT. Amino acids: CATSRTGSGELFF. This sequence joins TRBV15 and TRBJ2-2, with 7 positions matching TRBD1. CDR1 is LNHNV, CDR2 YYDKDF, per germline (reference sequence). The CDR3 has 13 amino acids. Trimming cost V 3 bases and J 6 bases; bases outside gene matches: 1.

This rearrangement joins TRBV20-1 to TRBJ2-3; TRBD2 is a possible D gene (5 bases). Germline loops: CDR1 DFQATT, CDR2 SNEGSKA (reference sequence). The CDR3 loop spans 13 amino acids. V was clipped by 3 bases and J by 6 bases, with 13 bases between them. As DNA, the CDR3 is TGCAGTGCTAGGGAGGTCGGGGTCGATACGCAGTATTTT. It is translated as CSAREVGVDTQYF.